This T cell receptor beta chain was captured in a study of Graves' ophthalmopathy and Graves' hyperthyroidism. General study points: The blood repertoire also included most expanded thyroid clonotypes above 0.001 frequency. It was with approximately 70% sensitivity and around 75% specificity that the model predicted ophthalmopathy progression.

This clonotype was counted many times. The target antigen is unknown. An end of the junction does not agree with germline; a read error may underlie this. The CDR3 loop spans 15 amino acids. Per germline, CDR1 SGHRS and CDR2 YFSETQ. The TCR beta CDR3 regions underwent amplification from RNA transcripts. HTBI primers primed a first-round RT-PCR, and a second-round multiplex PCR followed. MiXCR, applied by TCRdb to the multiplex PCR reads, yields one record per CDR3 protein. The sample carries about 1.1 million distinct CDR3 sequences, roughly two fifths recorded once. Certain patients, namely those with other autoimmune diseases, uncontrolled infections, pregnancy or lactation, were excluded. Orbital computed tomography, thyroid ultrasound, TRAb, serum thyroxine and clinical symptoms formed the basis of diagnosis.

This TCR derives from an adult man with Graves' hyperthyroidism. Sequencing was performed on peripheral blood or thyroid tissue (not recorded which). J is TRBJ2-5 and V is TRBV5-1, with 13 bases aligning to TRBD2. CDR3 residues: CASSPGLAGRETQYF. The CDR3 nucleotides read TGTGCCAGCAGCCCGGGACTAGCGGGACGGGAGACCCAGTACTTC.